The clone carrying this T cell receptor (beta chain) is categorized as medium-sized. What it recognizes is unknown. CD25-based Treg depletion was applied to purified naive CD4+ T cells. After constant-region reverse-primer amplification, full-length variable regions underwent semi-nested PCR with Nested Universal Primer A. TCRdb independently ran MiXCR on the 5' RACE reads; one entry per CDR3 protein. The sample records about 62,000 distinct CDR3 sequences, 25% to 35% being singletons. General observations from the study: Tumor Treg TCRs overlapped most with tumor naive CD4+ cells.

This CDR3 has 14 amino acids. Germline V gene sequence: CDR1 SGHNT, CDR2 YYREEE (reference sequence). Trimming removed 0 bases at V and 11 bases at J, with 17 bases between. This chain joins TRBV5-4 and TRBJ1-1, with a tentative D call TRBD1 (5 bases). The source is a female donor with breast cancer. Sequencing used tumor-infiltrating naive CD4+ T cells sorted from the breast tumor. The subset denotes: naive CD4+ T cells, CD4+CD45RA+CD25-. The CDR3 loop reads CASSLELNQGMAFF. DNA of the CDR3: TGTGCCAGCAGCTTGGAGTTGAACCAGGGTATGGCTTTCTTT.